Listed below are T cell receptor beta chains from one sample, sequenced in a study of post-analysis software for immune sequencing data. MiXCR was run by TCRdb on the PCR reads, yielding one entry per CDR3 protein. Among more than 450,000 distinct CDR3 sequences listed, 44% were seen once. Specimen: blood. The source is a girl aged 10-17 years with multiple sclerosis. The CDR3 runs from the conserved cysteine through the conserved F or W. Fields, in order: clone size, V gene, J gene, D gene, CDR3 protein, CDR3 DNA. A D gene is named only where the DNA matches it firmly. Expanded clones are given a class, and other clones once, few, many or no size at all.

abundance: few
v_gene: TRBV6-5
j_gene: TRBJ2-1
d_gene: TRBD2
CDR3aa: CASSYGLGYNEQFF
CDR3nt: TGTGCCAGCAGTTACGGACTAGGCTACAATGAGCAGTTCTTC

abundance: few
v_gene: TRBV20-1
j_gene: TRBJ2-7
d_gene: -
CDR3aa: CSATGDFDYEQYF
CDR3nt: TGCAGTGCGACGGGAGACTTCGACTACGAGCAGTACTTC

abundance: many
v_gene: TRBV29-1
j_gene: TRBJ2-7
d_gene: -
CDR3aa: CSVGEDEQYF
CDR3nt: TGCAGTGTCGGTGAGGACGAGCAGTACTTC

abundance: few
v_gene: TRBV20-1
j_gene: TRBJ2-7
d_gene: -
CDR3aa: CSATTRRARDEQYF
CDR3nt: TGCAGTGCTACCACTCGGAGGGCTAGGGACGAGCAGTACTTC

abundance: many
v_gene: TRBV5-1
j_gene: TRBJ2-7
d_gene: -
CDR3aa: CASSPTGLPYEQYF
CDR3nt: TGCGCCAGCAGCCCCACAGGGCTTCCTTACGAGCAGTACTTC

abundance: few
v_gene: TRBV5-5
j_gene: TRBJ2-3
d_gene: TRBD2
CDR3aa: CASSLAVAGSDTQYF
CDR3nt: TGTGCCAGCAGCTTGGCGGTAGCGGGATCAGATACGCAGTATTTT

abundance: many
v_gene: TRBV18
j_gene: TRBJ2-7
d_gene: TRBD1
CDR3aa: CASSFGQDAYEQYF
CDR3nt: TGTGCCAGCTCGTTCGGACAGGACGCCTACGAGCAGTACTTC

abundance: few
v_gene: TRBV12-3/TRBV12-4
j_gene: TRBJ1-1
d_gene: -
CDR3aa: CASSTQGITEAFF
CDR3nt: TGTGCCAGCAGCACGCAGGGGATCACTGAAGCTTTCTTT

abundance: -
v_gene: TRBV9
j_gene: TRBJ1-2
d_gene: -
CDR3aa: CASSGQGREYGYTF
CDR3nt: TGTGCCAGCAGCGGGCAGGGGCGCGAGTATGGCTACACCTTC

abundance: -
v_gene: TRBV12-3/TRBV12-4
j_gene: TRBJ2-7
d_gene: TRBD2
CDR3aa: CASRPGGSYTYEQYF
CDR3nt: TGTGCCAGCAGGCCCGGGGGGAGTTACACCTACGAGCAGTACTTC

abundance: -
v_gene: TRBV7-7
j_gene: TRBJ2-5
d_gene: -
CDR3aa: CASSLGGVGLKETQYF
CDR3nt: TGTGCCAGCAGCTTAGGGGGGGTAGGGTTGAAGGAGACCCAGTACTTC

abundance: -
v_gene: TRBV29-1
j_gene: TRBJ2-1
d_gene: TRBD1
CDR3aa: CSVLGDRSYNEQFF
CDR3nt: TGCAGCGTCCTAGGGGACAGGTCCTACAATGAGCAGTTCTTC

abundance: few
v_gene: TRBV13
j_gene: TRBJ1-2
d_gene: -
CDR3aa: CASSLYGGSRYLGYTF
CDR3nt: TGTGCCAGCAGCTTATATGGGGGGTCGAGATACCTCGGCTACACCTTC

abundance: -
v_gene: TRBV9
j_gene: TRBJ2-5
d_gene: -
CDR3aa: CASSVEPGLSETQYF
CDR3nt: TGTGCCAGCAGCGTAGAGCCAGGCTTAAGCGAGACCCAGTACTTC

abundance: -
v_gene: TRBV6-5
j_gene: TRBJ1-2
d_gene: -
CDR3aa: CASSSPSRGRLEGYTF
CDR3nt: TGTGCCAGCAGTTCGCCGTCGAGGGGCCGGTTGGAGGGCTACACCTTC

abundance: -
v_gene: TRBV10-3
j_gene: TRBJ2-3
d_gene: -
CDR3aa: CAISEEVSGTQYF
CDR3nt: TGTGCCATCAGTGAGGAGGTTAGCGGTACGCAGTATTTT

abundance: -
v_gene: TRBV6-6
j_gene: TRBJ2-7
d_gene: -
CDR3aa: CASSSLGLRGRPYEQYF
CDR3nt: TGTGCCAGCAGTTCCCTGGGGCTCCGGGGGAGACCCTACGAGCAGTACTTC

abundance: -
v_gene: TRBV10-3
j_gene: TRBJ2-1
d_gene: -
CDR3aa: CAISESFGPYNEQFF
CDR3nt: TGTGCCATCAGTGAGTCTTTCGGACCTTACAATGAGCAGTTCTTC

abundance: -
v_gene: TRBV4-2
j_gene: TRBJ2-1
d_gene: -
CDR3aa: CASSRDSGLDSYNEQFF
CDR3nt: TGTGCCAGCAGCCGTGATTCCGGGCTGGACTCCTACAATGAGCAGTTCTTC

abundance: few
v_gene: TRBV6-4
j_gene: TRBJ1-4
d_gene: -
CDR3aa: CATSTPGTTNEKLFF
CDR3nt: TGTGCCACCTCCACCCCCGGGACAACAAATGAAAAACTGTTTTTT

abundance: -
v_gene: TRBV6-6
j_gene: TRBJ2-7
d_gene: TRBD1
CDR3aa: CASSFDRDSAYEQYF
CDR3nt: TGTGCCAGCAGTTTCGACCGGGACAGTGCCTACGAGCAGTACTTC

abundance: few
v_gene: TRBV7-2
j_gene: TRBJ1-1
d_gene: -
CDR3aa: CASSPTSYTGQNTEAFF
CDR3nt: TGTGCCAGCAGCCCCACGAGCTACACGGGGCAGAACACTGAAGCTTTCTTT

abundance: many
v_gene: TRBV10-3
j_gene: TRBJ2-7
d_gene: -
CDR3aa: CAISERGRIYEQYF
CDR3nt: TGTGCCATCAGTGAGAGGGGACGAATCTACGAGCAGTACTTC

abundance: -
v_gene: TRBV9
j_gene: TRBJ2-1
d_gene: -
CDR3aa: CASSVAGVGEQFF
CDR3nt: TGTGCCAGCAGCGTAGCGGGGGTAGGTGAGCAGTTCTTC

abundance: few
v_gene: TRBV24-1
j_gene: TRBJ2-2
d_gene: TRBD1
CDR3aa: CATSDSGTGAAGELFF
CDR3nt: TGTGCCACCAGTGACTCCGGGACAGGGGCAGCCGGGGAGCTGTTTTTT

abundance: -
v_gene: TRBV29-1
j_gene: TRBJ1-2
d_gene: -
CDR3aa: CSVPTTGDDPIYGYTF
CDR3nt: TGCAGCGTTCCCACGACGGGAGACGACCCCATCTATGGCTACACCTTC

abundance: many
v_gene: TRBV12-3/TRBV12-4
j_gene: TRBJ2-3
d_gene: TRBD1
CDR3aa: CASSLRQGTDTQYF
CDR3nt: TGTGCCAGCAGTCTCCGACAGGGGACAGATACGCAGTATTTT

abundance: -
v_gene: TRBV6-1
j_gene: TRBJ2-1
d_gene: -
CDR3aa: CAGGNEQFF
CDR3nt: TGTGCCGGGGGTAATGAGCAGTTCTTC

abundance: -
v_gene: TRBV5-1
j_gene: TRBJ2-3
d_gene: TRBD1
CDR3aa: CASSLGTGATDTQYF
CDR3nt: TGCGCCAGCAGCTTGGGTACAGGGGCGACAGATACGCAGTATTTT

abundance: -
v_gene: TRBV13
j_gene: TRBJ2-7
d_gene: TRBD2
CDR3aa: CASNHWSGGAVSEQYF
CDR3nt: TGTGCCAGCAACCACTGGAGCGGGGGGGCGGTAAGCGAGCAGTACTTC

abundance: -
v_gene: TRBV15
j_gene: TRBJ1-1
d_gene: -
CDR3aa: CATSRGPGSTEAFF
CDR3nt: TGTGCCACCAGCAGGGGACCGGGGAGCACTGAAGCTTTCTTT

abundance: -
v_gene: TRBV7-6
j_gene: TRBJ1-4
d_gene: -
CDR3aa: CASSFSTDEKLFF
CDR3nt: TGTGCCAGCAGCTTTTCGACGGATGAAAAACTGTTTTTT

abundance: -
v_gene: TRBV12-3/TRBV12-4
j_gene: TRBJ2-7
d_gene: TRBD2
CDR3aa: CASRRREGSLGQYF
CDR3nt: TGTGCCAGCAGGCGGCGGGAGGGGTCGCTTGGGCAGTACTTC

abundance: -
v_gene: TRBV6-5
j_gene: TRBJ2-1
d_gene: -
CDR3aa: CASSYGRNYNEQFF
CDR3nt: TGTGCCAGCAGTTATGGGCGGAACTACAATGAGCAGTTCTTC

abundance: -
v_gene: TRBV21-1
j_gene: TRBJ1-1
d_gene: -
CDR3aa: CASSKGDREYNTEAFF
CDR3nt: TGTGCCAGCAGCAAAGGAGACAGGGAGTATAACACTGAAGCTTTCTTT

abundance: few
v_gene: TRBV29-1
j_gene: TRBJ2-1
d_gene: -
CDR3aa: CSATHTKKINEQFF
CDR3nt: TGCAGCGCCACACACACCAAAAAGATCAATGAGCAGTTCTTC

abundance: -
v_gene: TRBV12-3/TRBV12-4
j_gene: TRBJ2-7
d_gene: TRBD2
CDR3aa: CASSRGLAATYEQYF
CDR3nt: TGTGCCAGCAGTCGGGGACTAGCGGCAACCTACGAGCAGTACTTC

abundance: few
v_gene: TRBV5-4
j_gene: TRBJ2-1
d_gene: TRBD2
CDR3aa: CASTQGAGGAEQFF
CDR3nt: TGTGCCAGCACGCAAGGAGCGGGGGGAGCTGAGCAGTTCTTC

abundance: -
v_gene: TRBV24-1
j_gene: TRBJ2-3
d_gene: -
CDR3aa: CATSVTLRDGARDTQYF
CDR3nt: TGTGCCACCAGTGTGACTCTCCGGGACGGGGCCAGGGATACGCAGTATTTT

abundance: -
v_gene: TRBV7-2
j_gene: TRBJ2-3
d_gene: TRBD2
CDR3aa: CASSFTGGRDTQYF
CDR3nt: TGTGCCAGCAGCTTCACGGGGGGGCGTGATACGCAGTATTTT

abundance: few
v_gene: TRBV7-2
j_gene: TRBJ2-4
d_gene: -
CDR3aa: CASSSIPGPRKNIQYF
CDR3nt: TGTGCCAGCAGCTCAATTCCGGGACCCCGGAAAAACATTCAGTACTTC

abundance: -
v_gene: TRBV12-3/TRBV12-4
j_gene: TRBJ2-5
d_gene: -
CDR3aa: CASSLEARQETQYF
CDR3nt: TGTGCCAGCAGTTTAGAGGCCCGGCAAGAGACCCAGTACTTC

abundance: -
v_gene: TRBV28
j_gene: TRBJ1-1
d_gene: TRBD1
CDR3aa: CASSGSGTGLNTEAFF
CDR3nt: TGTGCCAGCAGTGGTTCGGGGACAGGCTTGAACACTGAAGCTTTCTTT

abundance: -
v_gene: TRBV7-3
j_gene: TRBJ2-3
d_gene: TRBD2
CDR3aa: CASSRLGTSGGADTQYF
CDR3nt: TGTGCCAGCAGCCGACTGGGGACTAGCGGGGGGGCGGATACGCAGTATTTT

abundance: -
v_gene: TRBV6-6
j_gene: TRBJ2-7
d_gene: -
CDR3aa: CASSPSGGQTYEQYF
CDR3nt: TGTGCCAGCAGTCCCTCAGGAGGGCAAACTTACGAGCAGTACTTC

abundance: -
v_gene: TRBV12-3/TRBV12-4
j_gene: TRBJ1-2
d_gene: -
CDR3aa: CASSSQGGYSGYTF
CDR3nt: TGTGCCAGCAGTAGCCAGGGAGGGTATAGTGGCTACACCTTC

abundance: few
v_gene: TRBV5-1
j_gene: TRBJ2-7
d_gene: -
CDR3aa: CASSSKDGTFYEQYF
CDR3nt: TGCGCCAGCAGCTCCAAAGACGGGACTTTCTACGAGCAGTACTTC

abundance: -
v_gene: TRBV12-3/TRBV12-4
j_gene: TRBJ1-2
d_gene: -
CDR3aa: CASRGRAGGYTF
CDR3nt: TGTGCCAGCAGGGGGAGGGCAGGTGGCTACACCTTC

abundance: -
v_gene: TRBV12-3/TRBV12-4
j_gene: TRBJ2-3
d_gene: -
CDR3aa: CASSSAPPLPDTQYF
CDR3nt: TGTGCCAGCTCCTCTGCCCCTCCTCTGCCAGATACGCAGTATTTT

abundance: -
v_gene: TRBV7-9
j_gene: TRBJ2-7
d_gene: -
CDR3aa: CASSPITGYYEQYF
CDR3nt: TGTGCCAGCAGCCCAATTACGGGATACTACGAGCAGTACTTC

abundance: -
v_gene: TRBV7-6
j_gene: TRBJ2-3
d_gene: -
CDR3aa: CASSSGFWGDTQYF
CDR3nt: TGTGCCAGCAGCTCGGGTTTTTGGGGAGATACGCAGTATTTT

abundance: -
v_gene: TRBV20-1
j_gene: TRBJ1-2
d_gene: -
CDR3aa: CSAPDRNYGYTF
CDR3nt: TGCAGTGCTCCGGACAGAAACTATGGCTACACCTTC

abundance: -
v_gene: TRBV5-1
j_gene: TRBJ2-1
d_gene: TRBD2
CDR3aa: CASSSRGVGNEQFF
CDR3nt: TGCGCCAGCAGCTCCCGGGGGGTGGGCAATGAGCAGTTCTTC

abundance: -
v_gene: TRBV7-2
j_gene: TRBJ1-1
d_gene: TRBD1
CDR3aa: CASSFVERGLYAFF
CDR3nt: TGTGCCAGCAGCTTTGTTGAAAGGGGGCTGTACGCTTTCTTT

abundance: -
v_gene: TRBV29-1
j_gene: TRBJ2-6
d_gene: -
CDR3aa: CSVVLGPPFGANVLTF
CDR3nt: TGCAGCGTTGTATTGGGGCCTCCCTTCGGGGCCAACGTCCTGACTTTC

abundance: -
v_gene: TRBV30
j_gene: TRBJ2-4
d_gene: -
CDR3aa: CAWSVKRGRRYF
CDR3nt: TGTGCCTGGAGTGTAAAACGGGGACGCCGGTACTTC

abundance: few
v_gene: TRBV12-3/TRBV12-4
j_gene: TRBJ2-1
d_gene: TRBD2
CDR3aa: CASRPSGGPGNEQFF
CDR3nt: TGTGCCAGCAGACCCTCGGGAGGGCCAGGCAATGAGCAGTTCTTC

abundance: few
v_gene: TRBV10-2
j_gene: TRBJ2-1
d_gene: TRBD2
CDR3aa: CASSESLAAYNEQFF
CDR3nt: TGCGCCAGCAGTGAGTCTCTAGCGGCCTACAATGAGCAGTTCTTC

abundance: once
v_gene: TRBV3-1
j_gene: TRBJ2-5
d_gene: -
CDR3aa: CASSQVFLASETQYF
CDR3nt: TGTGCCAGCAGCCAAGTTTTCCTAGCTAGCGAGACCCAGTACTTC